This T cell receptor beta chain was documented in a study of identical twins. From the 5' RACE reads, TCRdb called clonotypes with MiXCR, one entry per CDR3 protein. The sample records hundreds of thousands of distinct CDR3 sequences, about 20% being singletons. The V gene's germline CDR1 is SGHRS and CDR2 YFSETQ. V gave up 1 base and J gave up 7 bases; unmatched junction bases: 6. This CDR3 is built from 15 residues. Separately, the same data were catalogued under a study of T cells expressing NK-cell markers.

Sequenced material: PBMCs. V usage is TRBV5-1 and J usage is TRBJ2-1, with 9 bases aligning to TRBD2. The origin of this receptor is a woman younger than 35 in good health. For the CDR3, the DNA is TGCGCCAGCAGCTTGAGTAGCGGGGGAGGGAATGAGCAGTTCTTC. Translated, it gives CASSLSSGGGNEQFF.